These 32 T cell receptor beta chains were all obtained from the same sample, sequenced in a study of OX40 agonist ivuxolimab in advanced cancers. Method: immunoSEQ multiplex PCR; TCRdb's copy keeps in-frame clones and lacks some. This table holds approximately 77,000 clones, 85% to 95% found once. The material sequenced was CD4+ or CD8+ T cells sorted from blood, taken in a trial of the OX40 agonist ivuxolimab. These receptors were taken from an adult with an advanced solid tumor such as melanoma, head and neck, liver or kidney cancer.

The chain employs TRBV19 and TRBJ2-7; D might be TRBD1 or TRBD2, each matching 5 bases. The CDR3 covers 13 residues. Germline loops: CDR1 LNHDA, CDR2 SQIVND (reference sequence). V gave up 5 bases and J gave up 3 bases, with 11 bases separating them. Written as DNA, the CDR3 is TGTGCCAGTAGTGTGGCAGGGAGCTACGAGCAGTACTTC. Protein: CASSVAGSYEQYF.

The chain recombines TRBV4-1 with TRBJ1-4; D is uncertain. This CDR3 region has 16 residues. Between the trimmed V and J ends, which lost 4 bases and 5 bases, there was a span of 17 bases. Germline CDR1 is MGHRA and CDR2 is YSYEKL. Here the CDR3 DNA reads TGCGCCAGCAGCCCCGAGGCGTTCACCATAAATGAAAAACTGTTTTTT. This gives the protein CASSPEAFTINEKLFF.

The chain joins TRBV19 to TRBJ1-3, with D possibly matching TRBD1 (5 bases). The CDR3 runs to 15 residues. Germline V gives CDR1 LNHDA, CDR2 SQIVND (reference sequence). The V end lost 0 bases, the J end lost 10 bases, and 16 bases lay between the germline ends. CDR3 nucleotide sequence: TGTGCCAGTAGTATAGACTCGGGACCTAAAAGGACCATATATTTT. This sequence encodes CASSIDSGPKRTIYF.

CDR3 coding DNA: TGCAGCGTTGAAGGGGGCGCGGACACTGAAGCTTTCTTT. It encodes CSVEGGADTEAFF. V usage is TRBV29-1 and J usage is TRBJ1-1; a possible D gene is TRBD1 (5 bases). The CDR3 length is 13 residues. V was trimmed by 1 base and J by 3 bases, leaving 9 bases between them. The germline V gene encodes CDR1 SQVTM and CDR2 ANQGSEA.

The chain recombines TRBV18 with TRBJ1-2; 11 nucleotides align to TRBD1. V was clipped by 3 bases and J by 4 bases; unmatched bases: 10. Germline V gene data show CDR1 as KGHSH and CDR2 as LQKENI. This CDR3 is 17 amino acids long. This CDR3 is CASSPVPGQGEFYGYTF. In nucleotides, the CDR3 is TGTGCCAGCTCACCCGTCCCGGGACAGGGGGAATTCTATGGCTACACCTTC.

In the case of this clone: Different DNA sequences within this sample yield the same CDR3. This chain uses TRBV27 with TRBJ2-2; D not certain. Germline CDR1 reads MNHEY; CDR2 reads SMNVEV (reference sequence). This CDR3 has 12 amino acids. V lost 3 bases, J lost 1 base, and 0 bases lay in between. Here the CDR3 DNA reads TGTGCCAGCAGTTTGAACACCGGGGAGCTGTTTTTT. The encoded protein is CASSLNTGELFF.

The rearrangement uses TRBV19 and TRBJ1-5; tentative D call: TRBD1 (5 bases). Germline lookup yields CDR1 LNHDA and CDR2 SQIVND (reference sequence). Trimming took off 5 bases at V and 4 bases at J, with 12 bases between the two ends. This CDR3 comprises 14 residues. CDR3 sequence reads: CASSFQGGNQPQHF. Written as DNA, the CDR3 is TGTGCCAGTAGTTTTCAGGGAGGGAATCAGCCCCAGCATTTT.

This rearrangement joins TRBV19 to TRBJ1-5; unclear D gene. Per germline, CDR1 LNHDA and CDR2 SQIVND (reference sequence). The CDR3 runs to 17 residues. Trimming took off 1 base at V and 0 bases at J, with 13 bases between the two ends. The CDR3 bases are TGTGCCAGTAGTATAGCCGAAGGACTGTATAGCAATCAGCCCCAGCATTTT. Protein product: CASSIAEGLYSNQPQHF.

The CDR3 bases are TGTGCCAGCAGTTTAAGTCACCACCCAGCAGATACGCAGTATTTT. Translated, it gives CASSLSHHPADTQYF. The rearrangement uses TRBV27 and TRBJ2-3; D unclear. The V gene lost 2 bases and the J gene lost 4 bases, with 13 bases spanning the gap. CDR1 and CDR2 from the germline V gene are MNHEY and SMNVEV (reference sequence). This CDR3 has 15 amino acids.

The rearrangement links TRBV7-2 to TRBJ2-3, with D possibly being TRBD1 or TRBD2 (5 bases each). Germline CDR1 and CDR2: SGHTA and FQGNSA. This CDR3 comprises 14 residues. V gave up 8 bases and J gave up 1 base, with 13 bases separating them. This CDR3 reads CASRRGWGTDTQYF. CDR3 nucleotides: TGTGCCAGCCGCCGGGGCTGGGGCACAGATACGCAGTATTTT.

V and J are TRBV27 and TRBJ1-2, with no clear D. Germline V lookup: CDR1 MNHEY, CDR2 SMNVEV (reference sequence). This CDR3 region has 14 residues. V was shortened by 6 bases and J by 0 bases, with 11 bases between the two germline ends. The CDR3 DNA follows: TGTGCCAGCAGCCCCATTGAACCTAACTATGGCTACACCTTC. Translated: CASSPIEPNYGYTF.

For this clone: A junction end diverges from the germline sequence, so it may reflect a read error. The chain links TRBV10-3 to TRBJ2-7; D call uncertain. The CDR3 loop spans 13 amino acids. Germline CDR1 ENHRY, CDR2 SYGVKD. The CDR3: CASSISKWLEQYF. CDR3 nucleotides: TGTGCCAGCAGTATCTCAAAATGGCTCGAGCAGTACTTC.

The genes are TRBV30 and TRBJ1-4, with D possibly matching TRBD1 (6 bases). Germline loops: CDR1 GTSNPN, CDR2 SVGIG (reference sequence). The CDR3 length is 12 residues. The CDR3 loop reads CAGEGGEEKLFF. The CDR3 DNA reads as TGTGCTGGAGAGGGGGGGGAAGAAAAACTGTTTTTT.

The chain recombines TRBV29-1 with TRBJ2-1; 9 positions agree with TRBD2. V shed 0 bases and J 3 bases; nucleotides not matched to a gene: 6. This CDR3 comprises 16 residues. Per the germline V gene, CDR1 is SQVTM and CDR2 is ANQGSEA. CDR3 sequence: CSVEEVSGGLYNEQFF. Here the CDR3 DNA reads TGCAGCGTTGAAGAGGTTAGCGGGGGCCTCTACAATGAGCAGTTCTTC.

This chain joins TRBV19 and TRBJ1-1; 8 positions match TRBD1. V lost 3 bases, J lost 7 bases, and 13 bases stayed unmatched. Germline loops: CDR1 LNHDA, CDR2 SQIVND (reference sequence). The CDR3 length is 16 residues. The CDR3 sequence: CASSIGTGLLRGEAFF. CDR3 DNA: TGTGCCAGTAGTATCGGGACAGGACTTTTGCGGGGTGAAGCTTTCTTT. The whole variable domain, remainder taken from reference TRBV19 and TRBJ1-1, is DGGITQSPKYLFRKEGQNVTLSCEQNLNHDAMYWYRQDPGQGLRLIYYSQIVNDFQKGDIAEGYSVSREKKESFPLTVTSAQKNPTAFYLCASSIGTGLLRGEAFFGQGTRLTVV.

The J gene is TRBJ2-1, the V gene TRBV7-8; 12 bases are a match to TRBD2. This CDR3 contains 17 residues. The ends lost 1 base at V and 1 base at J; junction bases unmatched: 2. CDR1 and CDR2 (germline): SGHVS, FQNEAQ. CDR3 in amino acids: CASSLGLAGGSYNEQFF. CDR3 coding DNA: TGTGCCAGCAGCTTAGGGCTAGCGGGGGGGTCCTACAATGAGCAGTTCTTC.

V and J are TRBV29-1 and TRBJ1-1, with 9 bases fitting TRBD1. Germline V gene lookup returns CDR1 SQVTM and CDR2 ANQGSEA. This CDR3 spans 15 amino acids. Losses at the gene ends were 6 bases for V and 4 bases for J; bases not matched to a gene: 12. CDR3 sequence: CSVGTTGGRVTEAFF. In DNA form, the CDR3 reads TGCAGCGTCGGCACGACAGGGGGACGGGTCACTGAAGCTTTCTTT.

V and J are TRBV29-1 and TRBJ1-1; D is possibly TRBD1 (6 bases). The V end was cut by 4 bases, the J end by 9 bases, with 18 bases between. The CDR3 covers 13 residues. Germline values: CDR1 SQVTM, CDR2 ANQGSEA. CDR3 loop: CSVGGGDHLQAFF. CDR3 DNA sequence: TGCAGCGTTGGAGGGGGGGACCACTTGCAAGCTTTCTTT. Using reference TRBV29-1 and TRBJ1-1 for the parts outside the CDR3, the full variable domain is SAVISQKPSRDICQRGTSLTIQCQVDSQVTMMFWYRQQPGQSLTLIATANQGSEATYESGFVIDKFPISRPNLTFSTLTVSNMSPEDSSIYLCSVGGGDHLQAFFGQGTRLTVV.

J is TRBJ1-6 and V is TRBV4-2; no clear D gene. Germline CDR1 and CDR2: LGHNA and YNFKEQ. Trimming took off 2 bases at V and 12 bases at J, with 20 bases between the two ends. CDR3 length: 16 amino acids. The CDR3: CASSQTTIVLDEPLHF. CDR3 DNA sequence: TGTGCCAGCAGCCAAACCACGATAGTACTAGACGAACCCCTCCACTTT.

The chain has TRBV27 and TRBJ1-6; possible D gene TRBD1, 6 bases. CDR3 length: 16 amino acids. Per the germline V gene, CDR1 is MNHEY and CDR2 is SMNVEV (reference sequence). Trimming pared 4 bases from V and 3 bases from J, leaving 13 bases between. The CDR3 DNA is TGTGCCAGCAGTTCCACCGGGGGCCTCTATAATTCACCCCTCCACTTT. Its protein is CASSSTGGLYNSPLHF.

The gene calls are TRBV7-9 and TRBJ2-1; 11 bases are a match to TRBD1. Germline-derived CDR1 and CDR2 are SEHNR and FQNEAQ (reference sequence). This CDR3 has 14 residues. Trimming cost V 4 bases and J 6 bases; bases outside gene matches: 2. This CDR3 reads CASSSGQGVNEQFF. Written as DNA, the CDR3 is TGTGCCAGCAGCTCGGGACAGGGGGTCAATGAGCAGTTCTTC.

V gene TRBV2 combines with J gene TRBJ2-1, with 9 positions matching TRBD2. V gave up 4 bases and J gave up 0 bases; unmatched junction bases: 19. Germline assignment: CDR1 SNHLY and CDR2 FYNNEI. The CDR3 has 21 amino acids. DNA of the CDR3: TGTGCCAGCAGTGGCCGGACAGAAGGGAGCGGGGGGATCCTCTCCTACAATGAGCAGTTCTTC. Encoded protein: CASSGRTEGSGGILSYNEQFF.

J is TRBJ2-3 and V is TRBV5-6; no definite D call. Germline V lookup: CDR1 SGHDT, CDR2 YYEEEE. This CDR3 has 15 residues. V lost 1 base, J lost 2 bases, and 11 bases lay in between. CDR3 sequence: CASSLSPDYTDTQYF. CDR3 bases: TGTGCCAGCAGCTTGAGTCCAGATTACACAGATACGCAGTATTTT. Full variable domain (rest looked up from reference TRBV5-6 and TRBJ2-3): DAGVTQSPTHLIKTRGQQVTLRCSPKSGHDTVSWYQQALGQGPQFIFQYYEEEERQRGNFPDRFSGHQFPNYSSELNVNALLLGDSALYLCASSLSPDYTDTQYFGPGTRLTVL.

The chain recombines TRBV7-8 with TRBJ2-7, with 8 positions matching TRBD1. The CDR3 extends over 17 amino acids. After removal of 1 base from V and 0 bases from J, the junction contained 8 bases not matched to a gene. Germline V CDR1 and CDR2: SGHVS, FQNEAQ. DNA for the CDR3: TGTGCCAGCAGCTTAGAGAGGACAGGGTACTTCTCCTACGAGCAGTACTTC. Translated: CASSLERTGYFSYEQYF.

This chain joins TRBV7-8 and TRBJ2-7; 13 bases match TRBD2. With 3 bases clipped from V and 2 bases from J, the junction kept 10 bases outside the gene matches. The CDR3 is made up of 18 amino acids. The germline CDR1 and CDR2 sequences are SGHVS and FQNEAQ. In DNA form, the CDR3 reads TGTGCCAGCAGCTTTCGACTAGCGGGGGGCCTCCTACCCTACGAGCAGTACTTC. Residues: CASSFRLAGGLLPYEQYF.

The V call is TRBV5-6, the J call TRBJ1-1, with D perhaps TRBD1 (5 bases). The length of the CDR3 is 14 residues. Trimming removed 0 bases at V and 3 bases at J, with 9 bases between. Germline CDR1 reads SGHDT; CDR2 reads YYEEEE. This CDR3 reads CASSLGPGHTEAFF. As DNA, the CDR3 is TGTGCCAGCAGCTTGGGGCCAGGGCACACTGAAGCTTTCTTT.

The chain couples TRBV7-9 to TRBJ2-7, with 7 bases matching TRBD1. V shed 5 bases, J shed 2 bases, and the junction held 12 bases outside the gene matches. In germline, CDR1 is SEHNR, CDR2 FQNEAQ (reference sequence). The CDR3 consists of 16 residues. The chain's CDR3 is CASSPDRDSWAYEQYF. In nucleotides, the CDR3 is TGTGCCAGCAGCCCCGACAGGGATTCTTGGGCCTACGAGCAGTACTTC.

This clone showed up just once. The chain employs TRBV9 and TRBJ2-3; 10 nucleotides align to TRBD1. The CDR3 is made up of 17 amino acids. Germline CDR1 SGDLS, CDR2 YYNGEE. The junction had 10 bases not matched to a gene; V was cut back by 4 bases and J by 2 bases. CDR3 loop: CASSYTRGTGVTDTQYF. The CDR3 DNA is TGTGCCAGCAGCTACACCCGAGGGACAGGGGTCACAGATACGCAGTATTTT.

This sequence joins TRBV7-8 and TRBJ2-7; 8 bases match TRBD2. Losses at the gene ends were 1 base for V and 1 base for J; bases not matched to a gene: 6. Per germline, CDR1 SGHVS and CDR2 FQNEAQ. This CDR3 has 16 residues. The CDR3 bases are TGTGCCAGCAGCTTAGGTCTCGCGGGGGGTTCCTACGAGCAGTACTTC. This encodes CASSLGLAGGSYEQYF.

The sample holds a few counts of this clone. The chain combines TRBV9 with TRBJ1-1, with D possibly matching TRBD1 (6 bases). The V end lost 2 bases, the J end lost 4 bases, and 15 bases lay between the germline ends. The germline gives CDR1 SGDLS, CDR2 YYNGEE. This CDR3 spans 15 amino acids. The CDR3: CASSVNRAGGTEAFF. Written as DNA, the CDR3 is TGTGCCAGCAGCGTTAACAGGGCTGGGGGCACTGAAGCTTTCTTT.

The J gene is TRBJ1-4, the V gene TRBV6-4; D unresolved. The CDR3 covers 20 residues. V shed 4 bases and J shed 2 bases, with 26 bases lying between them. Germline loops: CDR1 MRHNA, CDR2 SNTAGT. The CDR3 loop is CASSAAGNPPVLATNEKLFF. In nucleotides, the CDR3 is TGTGCCAGCAGTGCCGCGGGGAATCCTCCCGTTTTAGCGACTAATGAAAAACTGTTTTTT.

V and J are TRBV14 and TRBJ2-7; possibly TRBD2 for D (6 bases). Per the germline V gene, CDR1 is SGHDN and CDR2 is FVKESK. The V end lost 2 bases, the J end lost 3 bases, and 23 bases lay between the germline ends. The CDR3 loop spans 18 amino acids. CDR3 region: CASSQSLSGSGLFYEQYF. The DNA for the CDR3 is TGTGCCAGCAGCCAATCCCTTTCAGGTAGCGGCCTATTCTACGAGCAGTACTTC. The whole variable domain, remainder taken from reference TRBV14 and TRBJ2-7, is EAGVTQFPSHSVIEKGQTVTLRCDPISGHDNLYWYRRVMGKEIKFLLHFVKESKQDESGMPNNRFLAERTGGTYSTLKVQPAELEDSGVYFCASSQSLSGSGLFYEQYFGPGTRLTVT.